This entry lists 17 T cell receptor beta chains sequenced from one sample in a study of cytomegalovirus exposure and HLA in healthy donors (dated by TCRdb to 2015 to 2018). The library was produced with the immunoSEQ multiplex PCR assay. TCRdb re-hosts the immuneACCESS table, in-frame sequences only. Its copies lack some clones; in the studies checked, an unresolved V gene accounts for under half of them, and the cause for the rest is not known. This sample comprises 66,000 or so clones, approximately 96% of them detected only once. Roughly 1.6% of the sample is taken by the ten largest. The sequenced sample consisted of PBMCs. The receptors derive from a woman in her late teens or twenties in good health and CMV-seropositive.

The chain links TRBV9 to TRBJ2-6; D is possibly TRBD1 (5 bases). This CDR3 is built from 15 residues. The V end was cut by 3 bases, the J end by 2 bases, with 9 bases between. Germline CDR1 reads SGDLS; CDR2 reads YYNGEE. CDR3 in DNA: TGTGCCAGCAGCGAATCAGGGACTGGGGCCAACGTCCTGACTTTC. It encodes CASSESGTGANVLTF. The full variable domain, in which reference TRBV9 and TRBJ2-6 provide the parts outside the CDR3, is DSGVTQTPKHLITATGQRVTLRCSPRSGDLSVYWYQQSLDQGLQFLIQYYNGEERAKGNILERFSAQQFPDLHSELNLSSLELGDSALYFCASSESGTGANVLTFGAGSRLTVL.

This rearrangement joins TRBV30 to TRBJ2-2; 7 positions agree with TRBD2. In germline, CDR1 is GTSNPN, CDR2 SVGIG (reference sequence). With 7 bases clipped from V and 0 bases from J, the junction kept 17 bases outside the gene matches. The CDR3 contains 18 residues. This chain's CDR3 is CASPFETGTISNTGELFF. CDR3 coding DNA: TGTGCCTCCCCGTTTGAAACCGGGACTATTTCGAACACCGGGGAGCTGTTTTTT.

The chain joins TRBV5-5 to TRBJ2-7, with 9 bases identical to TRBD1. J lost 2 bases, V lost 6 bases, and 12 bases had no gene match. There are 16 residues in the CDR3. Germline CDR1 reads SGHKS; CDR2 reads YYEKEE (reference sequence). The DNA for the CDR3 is TGTGCCAGCATCCCGGGTCCTGGGACAGGGCCCTACGAGCAGTACTTC. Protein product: CASIPGPGTGPYEQYF. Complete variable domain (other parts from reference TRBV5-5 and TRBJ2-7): DAGVTQSPTHLIKTRGQQVTLRCSPISGHKSVSWYQQVLGQGPQFIFQYYEKEERGRGNFPDRFSARQFPNYSSELNVNALLLGDSALYLCASIPGPGTGPYEQYFGPGTRLTVT.

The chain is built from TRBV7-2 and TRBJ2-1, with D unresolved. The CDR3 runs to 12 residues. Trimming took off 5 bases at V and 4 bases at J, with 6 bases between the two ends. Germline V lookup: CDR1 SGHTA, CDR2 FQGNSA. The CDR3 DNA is TGTGCCAGCAGCCTTATTTACAATGAGCAGTTCTTC. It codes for CASSLIYNEQFF.

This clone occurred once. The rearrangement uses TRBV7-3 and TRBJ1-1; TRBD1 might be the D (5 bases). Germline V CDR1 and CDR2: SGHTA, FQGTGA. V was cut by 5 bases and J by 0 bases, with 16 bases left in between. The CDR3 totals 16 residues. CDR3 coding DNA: TGTGCCAGCAGCCCTGGTGGGGGGTCCATGAACACTGAAGCTTTCTTT. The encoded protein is CASSPGGGSMNTEAFF.

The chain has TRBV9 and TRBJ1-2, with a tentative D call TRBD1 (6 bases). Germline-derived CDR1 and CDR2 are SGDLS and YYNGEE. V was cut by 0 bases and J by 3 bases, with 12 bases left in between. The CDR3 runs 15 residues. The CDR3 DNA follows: TGTGCCAGCAGCGTAGGACAGGACTTTCACTATGGCTACACCTTC. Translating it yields CASSVGQDFHYGYTF.

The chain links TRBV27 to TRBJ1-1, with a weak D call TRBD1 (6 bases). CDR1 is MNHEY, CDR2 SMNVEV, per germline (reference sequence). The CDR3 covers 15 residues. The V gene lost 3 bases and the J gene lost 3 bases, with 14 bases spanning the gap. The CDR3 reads CASSFEGVSYTEAFF. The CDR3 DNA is TGTGCCAGCAGTTTCGAGGGGGTGAGCTACACTGAAGCTTTCTTT.

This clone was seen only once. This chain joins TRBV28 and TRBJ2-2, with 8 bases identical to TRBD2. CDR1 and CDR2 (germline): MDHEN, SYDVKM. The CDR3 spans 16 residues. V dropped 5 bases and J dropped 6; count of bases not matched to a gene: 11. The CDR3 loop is CASSLPRGAVAGELFF. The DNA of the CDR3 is TGTGCCAGCAGTCTCCCGCGGGGGGCGGTGGCCGGGGAGCTGTTTTTT.

CDR3 loop: CASSRQVNYGYTF. The CDR3 DNA follows: TGTGCCAGCAGTCGACAGGTCAACTATGGCTACACCTTC. This chain joins TRBV6-5 and TRBJ1-2, with a weak D call TRBD1 (6 bases). V was cut by 5 bases and J by 2 bases, with 9 bases left in between. This CDR3 contains 13 residues. The germline CDR1 and CDR2 sequences are MNHEY and SVGAGI.

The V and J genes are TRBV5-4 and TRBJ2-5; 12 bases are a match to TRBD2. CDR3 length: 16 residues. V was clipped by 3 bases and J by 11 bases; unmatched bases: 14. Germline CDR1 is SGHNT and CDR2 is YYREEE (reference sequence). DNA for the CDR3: TGTGCCAGCAGCTGGGGGACTAGCGGGCGCAATGGGGTGCAGTACTTC. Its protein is CASSWGTSGRNGVQYF.

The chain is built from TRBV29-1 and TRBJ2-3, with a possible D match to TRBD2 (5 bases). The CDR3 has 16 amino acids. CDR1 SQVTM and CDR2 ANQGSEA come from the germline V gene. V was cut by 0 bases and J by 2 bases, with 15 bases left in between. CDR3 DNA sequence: TGCAGCGTTGAAGAGGGAGTTGCACTCGCCACAGATACGCAGTATTTT. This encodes CSVEEGVALATDTQYF.

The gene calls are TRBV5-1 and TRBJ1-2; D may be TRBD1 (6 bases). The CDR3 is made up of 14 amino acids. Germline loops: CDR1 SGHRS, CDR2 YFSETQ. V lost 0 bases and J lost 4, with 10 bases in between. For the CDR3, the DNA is TGCGCCAGCAGCTTGGATGCGGGGGCCTATGGCTACACCTTC. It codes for CASSLDAGAYGYTF.

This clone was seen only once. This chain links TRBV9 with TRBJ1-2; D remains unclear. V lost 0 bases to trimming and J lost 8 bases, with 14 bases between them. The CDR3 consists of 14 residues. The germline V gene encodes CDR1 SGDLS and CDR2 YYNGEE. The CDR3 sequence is CASSVATTVGGYTF. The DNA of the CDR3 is TGTGCCAGCAGCGTAGCTACAACAGTTGGCGGCTACACCTTC.

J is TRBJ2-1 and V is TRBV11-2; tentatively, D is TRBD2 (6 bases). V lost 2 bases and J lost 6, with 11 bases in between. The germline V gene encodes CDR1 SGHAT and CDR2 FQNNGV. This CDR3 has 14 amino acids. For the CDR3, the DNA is TGTGCCAGCAGCTTACCCGGGAGAGTCAATGAGCAGTTCTTC. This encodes CASSLPGRVNEQFF.

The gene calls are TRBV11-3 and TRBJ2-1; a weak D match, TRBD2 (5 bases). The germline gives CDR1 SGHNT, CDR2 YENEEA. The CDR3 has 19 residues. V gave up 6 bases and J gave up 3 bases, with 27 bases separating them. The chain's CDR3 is CASSPRVFDDQNNYNEQFF. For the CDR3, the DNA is TGTGCCAGCAGTCCGAGGGTTTTCGACGATCAAAATAACTACAATGAGCAGTTCTTC.

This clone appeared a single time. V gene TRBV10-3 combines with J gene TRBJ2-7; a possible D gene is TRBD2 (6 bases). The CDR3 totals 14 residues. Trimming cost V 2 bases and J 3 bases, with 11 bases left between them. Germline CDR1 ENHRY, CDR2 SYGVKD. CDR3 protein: CAISETGVVYEQYF. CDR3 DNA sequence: TGTGCCATCAGTGAGACGGGAGTGGTCTACGAGCAGTACTTC.

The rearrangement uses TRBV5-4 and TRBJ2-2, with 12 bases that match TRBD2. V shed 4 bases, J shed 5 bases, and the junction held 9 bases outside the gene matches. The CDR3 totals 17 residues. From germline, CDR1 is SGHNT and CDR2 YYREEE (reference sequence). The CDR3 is CASSVPASGRGTGELFF. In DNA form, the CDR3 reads TGTGCCAGCAGCGTACCGGCTAGCGGGAGGGGTACCGGGGAGCTGTTTTTT.